Below, 18 T cell receptor beta chains from the same sample are listed, as sequenced in a study of T cell changes during pregnancy in multiple sclerosis. Profiled with immunoSEQ multiplex PCR; TCRdb holds only in-frame clones, not every one. The data contain about 54,000 clones, more than 80% of them singletons. Sequences were derived from CD4+ T cells from peripheral blood mononuclear cells, sampled in the first trimester of pregnancy. The receptors were sampled from a female donor with multiple sclerosis, enrolled in a pregnancy study.

This rearrangement joins TRBV14 to TRBJ1-1, with D tentatively TRBD1 (5 bases). The CDR3 length is 17 residues. V was pared by 4 bases and J by 2 bases, with 20 bases between. Germline V gene data show CDR1 as SGHDN and CDR2 as FVKESK. This chain's CDR3 is CASSPKRRGGTNTEAFF. CDR3 DNA sequence: TGTGCCAGCAGCCCAAAGAGGAGGGGTGGCACTAACACTGAAGCTTTCTTT.

V and J are TRBV11-3 and TRBJ1-1; D not certain. V was clipped by 1 base and J by 1 base, with 4 bases between them. Germline CDR1 SGHNT, CDR2 YENEEA. The CDR3 has 13 amino acids. This CDR3 is CASSLAGNTEAFF. The CDR3, as DNA: TGTGCCAGCAGCTTAGCCGGGAACACTGAAGCTTTCTTT.

The rearrangement links TRBV7-9 to TRBJ2-2, with TRBD2 identical over 7 bases. With 5 bases clipped from V and 5 bases from J, the junction kept 11 bases outside the gene matches. CDR3 length: 16 residues. In germline, CDR1 is SEHNR, CDR2 FQNEAQ (reference sequence). CDR3 DNA sequence: TGTGCCAGCAGCGCGCAAGCGGGATTGGGAACCGGGGAGCTGTTTTTT. Its protein product is CASSAQAGLGTGELFF.

The chain couples TRBV5-1 to TRBJ2-2, with D possibly TRBD2 on 6 matching bases. The CDR3 sequence is 16 residues long. V gave up 3 bases and J gave up 1 base, with 13 bases separating them. Germline CDR1 and CDR2: SGHRS and YFSETQ. The CDR3 bases are TGCGCCAGCAGCTCCTACGTTAGCGGGAACACCGGGGAGCTGTTTTTT. Protein sequence: CASSSYVSGNTGELFF.

The chain is built from TRBV6-6 and TRBJ2-5; D is possibly TRBD1 (5 bases). V lost 6 bases to trimming and J lost 1 base, with 12 bases between them. CDR1 MNHNY and CDR2 SVGAGI come from the germline V gene (reference sequence). This CDR3 contains 14 residues. CDR3 protein: CASRDPRVQETQYF. DNA of the CDR3: TGTGCCAGCAGGGACCCCAGGGTCCAAGAGACCCAGTACTTC.

V and J are TRBV7-3 and TRBJ2-1; 9 bases match TRBD2. J gave up 5 bases and V 5 bases, and 13 bases lay outside the gene matches. The germline V gene has CDR1 SGHTA and CDR2 FQGTGA. The CDR3 loop spans 17 amino acids. The CDR3 protein is CASSPPGAGGRNNEQFF. The CDR3 DNA reads as TGTGCCAGCAGCCCCCCGGGGGCGGGGGGGCGAAACAATGAGCAGTTCTTC.

The chain carries TRBV6-1 and TRBJ2-5; 7 bases map to TRBD2. V trimming: 7 bases; J trimming: 13 bases; junction bases outside the gene matches: 18. The V gene's germline CDR1 is MNHNS and CDR2 SASEGT. This CDR3 is 14 amino acids long. The CDR3 loop is CASTSQTSWEGRYF. CDR3 bases: TGTGCCAGCACCTCTCAGACTAGCTGGGAGGGCAGGTACTTC.

A single count supports this clone. The CDR3 is CAWTQEAGANVLTF. The CDR3 DNA reads TGTGCCTGGACCCAGGAGGCTGGGGCCAACGTCCTGACTTTC. The J gene is TRBJ2-6, the V gene TRBV30; TRBD2 might be the D (5 bases). Germline V lookup: CDR1 GTSNPN, CDR2 SVGIG (reference sequence). This CDR3 has 14 residues. The ends were cut back, 4 bases at V and 2 bases at J, with 9 bases in the middle.

V is TRBV9 and J is TRBJ1-1; D remains unclear. V was clipped by 0 bases and J by 1 base, with 10 bases between them. This CDR3 has 15 residues. Germline values: CDR1 SGDLS, CDR2 YYNGEE. The CDR3 loop is CASSVDPLQNTEAFF. DNA of the CDR3: TGTGCCAGCAGCGTAGATCCCTTACAGAACACTGAAGCTTTCTTT.

The chain uses TRBV7-2 and TRBJ1-1; D is uncertain. V lost 10 bases and J lost 5, with 17 bases in between. From germline, CDR1 is SGHTA and CDR2 FQGNSA. The CDR3 sequence is 13 residues long. This CDR3 reads CATSEAPGTEAFF. CDR3 nucleotide sequence: TGTGCCACCAGTGAGGCCCCGGGAACTGAAGCTTTCTTT.

The chain couples TRBV11-3 to TRBJ2-1; D gene uncertain. The CDR3 is made up of 14 amino acids. Trimming took 2 bases from V and 7 from J, leaving 12 bases between them. Germline CDR1 reads SGHNT; CDR2 reads YENEEA. DNA of the CDR3: TGTGCCAGCAGCTTACCGCAACATCCGAATGAGCAGTTCTTC. This sequence encodes CASSLPQHPNEQFF.

The rearrangement links TRBV19 to TRBJ2-2; tentative D call: TRBD1 (6 bases). The CDR3 spans 15 residues. V lost 10 bases and J lost 1, with 16 bases in between. The germline gives CDR1 LNHDA, CDR2 SQIVND (reference sequence). CDR3 bases: TGTGCCACCAATTCCAGGGGCGTGAACACCGGGGAGCTGTTTTTT. It yields the protein CATNSRGVNTGELFF.

V gene TRBV11-2 combines with J gene TRBJ2-1; D uncertain. The V gene lost 4 bases and the J gene lost 4 bases, with 14 bases spanning the gap. The CDR3 runs to 15 residues. In germline, CDR1 is SGHAT, CDR2 FQNNGV. The CDR3 bases are TGTGCCAGCAGCTCCCTCGAGTACTGGTACAATGAGCAGTTCTTC. This translates into CASSSLEYWYNEQFF. The full variable domain, rest sourced from reference TRBV11-2 and TRBJ2-1, is EAGVAQSPRYKIIEKRQSVAFWCNPISGHATLYWYQQILGQGPKLLIQFQNNGVVDDSQLPKDRFSAERLKGVDSTLKIQPAKLEDSAVYLCASSSLEYWYNEQFFGPGTRLTVL.

The chain couples TRBV14 to TRBJ2-1; D may be TRBD2 (6 bases). This CDR3 has 16 amino acids. Trimming took off 0 bases at V and 4 bases at J, with 13 bases between the two ends. Germline V gives CDR1 SGHDN, CDR2 FVKESK. The CDR3 is CASSQDMWEVYNEQFF. CDR3 DNA sequence: TGTGCCAGCAGCCAAGATATGTGGGAGGTTTACAATGAGCAGTTCTTC.

This clone was seen more than once but under ten times. The J gene is TRBJ1-1, the V gene TRBV30; no definite D call. The CDR3 runs to 12 residues. Trimming took off 4 bases at V and 2 bases at J, with 8 bases between the two ends. CDR1 is GTSNPN, CDR2 SVGIG, per germline (reference sequence). CDR3 region: CAWKTVNTEAFF. CDR3 DNA: TGTGCCTGGAAAACAGTTAACACTGAAGCTTTCTTT.

The J gene is TRBJ1-1, the V gene TRBV19, with no clear D. This CDR3 spans 14 amino acids. Germline assignment: CDR1 LNHDA and CDR2 SQIVND (reference sequence). Trimming removed 0 bases from V and 1 base from J, with 6 bases in between. DNA for the CDR3: TGTGCCAGTAGTATAGATTTAGCGAACACTGAAGCTTTCTTT. Protein sequence: CASSIDLANTEAFF.

V is TRBV5-4 and J is TRBJ2-7; D possibly corresponds to TRBD1 (5 bases). The CDR3 is made up of 16 amino acids. Between the trimmed V and J ends, which lost 0 bases and 1 base, there was a span of 14 bases. Germline CDR1 reads SGHNT; CDR2 reads YYREEE (reference sequence). The CDR3 reads CASSLGQSRWSYEQYF. DNA of the CDR3: TGTGCCAGCAGCTTGGGACAGTCTAGGTGGTCCTACGAGCAGTACTTC.

V and J are TRBV19 and TRBJ1-4; 10 positions agree with TRBD1. Germline V gene lookup returns CDR1 LNHDA and CDR2 SQIVND (reference sequence). The J segment lost 6 bases and the V segment lost 3 bases, leaving 4 bases of the junction unmatched. The CDR3 covers 15 residues. The CDR3 region has the DNA TGTGCCAGTAGTATCCTCGGGACAGGGGATGAAAAACTGTTTTTT. Its protein is CASSILGTGDEKLFF.